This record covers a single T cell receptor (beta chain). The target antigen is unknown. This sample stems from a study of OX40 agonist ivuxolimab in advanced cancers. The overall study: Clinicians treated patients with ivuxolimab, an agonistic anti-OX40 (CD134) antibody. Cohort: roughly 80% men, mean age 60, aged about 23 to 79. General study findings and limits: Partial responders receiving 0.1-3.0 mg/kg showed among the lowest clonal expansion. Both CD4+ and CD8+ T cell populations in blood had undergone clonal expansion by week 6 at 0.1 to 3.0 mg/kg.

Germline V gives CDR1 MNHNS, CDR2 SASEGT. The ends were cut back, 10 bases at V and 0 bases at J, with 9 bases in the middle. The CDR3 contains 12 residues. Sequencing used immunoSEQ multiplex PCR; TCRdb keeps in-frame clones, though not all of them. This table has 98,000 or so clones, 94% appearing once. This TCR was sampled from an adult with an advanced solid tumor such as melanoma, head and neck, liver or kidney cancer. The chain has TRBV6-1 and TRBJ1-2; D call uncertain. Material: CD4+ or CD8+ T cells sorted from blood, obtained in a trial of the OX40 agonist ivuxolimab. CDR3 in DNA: TGTGCCACCGCCTGGTCTAACTATGGCTACACCTTC. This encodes CATAWSNYGYTF.